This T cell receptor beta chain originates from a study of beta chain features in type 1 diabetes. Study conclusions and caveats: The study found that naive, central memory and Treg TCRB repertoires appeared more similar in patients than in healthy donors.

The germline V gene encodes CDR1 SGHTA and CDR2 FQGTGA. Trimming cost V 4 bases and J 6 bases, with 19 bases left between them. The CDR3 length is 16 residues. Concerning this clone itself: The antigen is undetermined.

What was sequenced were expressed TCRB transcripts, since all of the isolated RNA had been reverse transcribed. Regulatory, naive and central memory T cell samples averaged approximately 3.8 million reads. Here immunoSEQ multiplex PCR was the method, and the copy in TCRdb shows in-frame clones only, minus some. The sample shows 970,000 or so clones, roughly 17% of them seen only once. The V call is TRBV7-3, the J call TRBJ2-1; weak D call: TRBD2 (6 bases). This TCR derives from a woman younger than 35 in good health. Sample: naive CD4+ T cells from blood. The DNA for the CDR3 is TGTGCCAGCAGCTCTAACCGACTAGGTAGGGGCAATGAGCAGTTCTTC. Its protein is CASSSNRLGRGNEQFF.